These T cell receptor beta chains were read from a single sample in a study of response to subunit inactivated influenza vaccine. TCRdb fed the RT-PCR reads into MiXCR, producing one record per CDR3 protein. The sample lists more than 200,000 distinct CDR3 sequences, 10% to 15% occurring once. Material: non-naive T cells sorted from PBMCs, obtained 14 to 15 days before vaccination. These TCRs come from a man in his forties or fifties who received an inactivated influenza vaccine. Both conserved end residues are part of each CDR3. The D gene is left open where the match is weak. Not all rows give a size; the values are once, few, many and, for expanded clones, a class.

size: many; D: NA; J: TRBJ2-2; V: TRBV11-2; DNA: TGTGCCAGCAGAGGGGTAAAAAAATCCCGGGGGACCGGGGAGCTGTTTTTT; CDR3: CASRGVKKSRGTGELFF
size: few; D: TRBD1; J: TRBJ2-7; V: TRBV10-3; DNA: TGTGCCATCAATAGACAGGGGGCGACCTACGAGCAGTACTTC; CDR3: CAINRQGATYEQYF
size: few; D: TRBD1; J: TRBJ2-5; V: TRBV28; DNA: TGTGCCAGCAGTCCGCGGGACAGGGGGTTTCTCCAAGAGACCCAGTACTTC; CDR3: CASSPRDRGFLQETQYF
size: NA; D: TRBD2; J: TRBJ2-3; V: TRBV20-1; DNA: TGCAGTGCCTCAAGCATGGGGAGCGGGGGGGCGGGAGATACGCAGTATTTT; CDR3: CSASSMGSGGAGDTQYF
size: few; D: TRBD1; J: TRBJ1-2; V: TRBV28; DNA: TGTGCCAGCAGTTTGGATGGGACAGGGGGTTCATTATTTTTCTATGGCTACACCTTC; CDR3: CASSLDGTGGSLFFYGYTF
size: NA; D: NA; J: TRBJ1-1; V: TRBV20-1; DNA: TGCAGTGCAATATGGACGGGGAACACTGAAGCTTTCTTT; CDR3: CSAIWTGNTEAFF
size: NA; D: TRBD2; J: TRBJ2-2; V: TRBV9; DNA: TGTGCCAGCAGCGTTAGCGGGGGGAACACCGGGGAGCTGTTTTTT; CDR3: CASSVSGGNTGELFF
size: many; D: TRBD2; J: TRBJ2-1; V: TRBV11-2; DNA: TGTGCCAGCAGCTCGAGACTAGCGGGACCCTACAATGAGCAGTTCTTC; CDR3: CASSSRLAGPYNEQFF
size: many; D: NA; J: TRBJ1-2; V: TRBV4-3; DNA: TGCGCCAGCAGCCAAGAATTGCCGCTTGCAAGTAACTATGGCTACACCTTC; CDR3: CASSQELPLASNYGYTF
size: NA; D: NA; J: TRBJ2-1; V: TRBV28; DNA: TGTGCCAGCGAGGAGGTAGGGCTGAATGAGCAGTTCTTC; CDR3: CASEEVGLNEQFF
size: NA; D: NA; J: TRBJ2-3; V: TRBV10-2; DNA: TGCGCCAGCGGAAGGGATACGCAGTATTTT; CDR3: CASGRDTQYF
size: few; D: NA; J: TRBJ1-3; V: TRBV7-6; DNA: TGTGCCAGCAGCTTAGGTGCTAAGGGCTCTGGAAACACCATATATTTT; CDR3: CASSLGAKGSGNTIYF
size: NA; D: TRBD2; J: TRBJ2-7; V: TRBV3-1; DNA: TGTGCCAGCAGCCAAGATCGCGGGAGCCACGAGCAGTACTTC; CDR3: CASSQDRGSHEQYF
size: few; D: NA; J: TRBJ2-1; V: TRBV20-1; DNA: TGCAGTGCTAGCGTTCAAAAGGGGTGGAGGAATGAGCAGTTCTTC; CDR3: CSASVQKGWRNEQFF
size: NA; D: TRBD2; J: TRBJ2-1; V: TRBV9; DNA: TGTGCCAGCAGCGTTGCGGGACTAGCGGGGAACAATGAGCAGTTCTTC; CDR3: CASSVAGLAGNNEQFF
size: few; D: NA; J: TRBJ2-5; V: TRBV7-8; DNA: TGTGCCAGCAGCTTAGATCCAGGGACGGGGACCCAGTACTTC; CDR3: CASSLDPGTGTQYF
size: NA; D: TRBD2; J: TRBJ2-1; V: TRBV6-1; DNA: TGTGCCAGCAGCGGAACTAGCGGAACCTACAATGAGCAGTTCTTC; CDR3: CASSGTSGTYNEQFF
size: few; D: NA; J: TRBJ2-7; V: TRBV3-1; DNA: TGTGCCAGCAGCCAAGCTTCGGGACTTCTCTACGAGCAGTACTTC; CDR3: CASSQASGLLYEQYF